This T cell receptor (beta chain) was captured in a study of cytomegalovirus exposure and HLA in healthy donors. V gave up 5 bases and J gave up 11 bases; unmatched junction bases: 9. The CDR3 contains 13 residues. From germline, CDR1 is MNHEY and CDR2 SMNVEV (reference sequence). 13 Jbeta primers and 60 Vbeta primers were used for the PCR. Assay: immunoSEQ multiplex PCR; the TCRdb copy retains only in-frame clones and omits some. The sample shows about 94,000 clones, roughly 86% of them seen only once. The sequenced material came from PBMCs. The receptor was isolated from a human donor in good health. The chain has TRBV27 and TRBJ1-1, with TRBD1 matching 9 bases. In DNA form, the CDR3 reads TGTGCCAGCAGTCTCAACAGGGGGCGGGATGCTTTCTTT. The encoded protein is CASSLNRGRDAFF.